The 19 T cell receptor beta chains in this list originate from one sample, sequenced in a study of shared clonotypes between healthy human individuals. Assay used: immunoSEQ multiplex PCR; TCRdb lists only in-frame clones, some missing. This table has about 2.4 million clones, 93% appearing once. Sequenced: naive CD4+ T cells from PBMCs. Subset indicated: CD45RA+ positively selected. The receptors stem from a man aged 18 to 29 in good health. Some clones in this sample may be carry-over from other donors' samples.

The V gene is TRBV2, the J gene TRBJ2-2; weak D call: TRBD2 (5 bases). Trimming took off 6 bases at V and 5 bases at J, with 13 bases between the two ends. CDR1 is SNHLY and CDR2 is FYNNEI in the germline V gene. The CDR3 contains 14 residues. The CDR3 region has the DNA TGTGCCAGCAGGCCCTCGGGGTCTACCGGGGAGCTGTTTTTT. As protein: CASRPSGSTGELFF.

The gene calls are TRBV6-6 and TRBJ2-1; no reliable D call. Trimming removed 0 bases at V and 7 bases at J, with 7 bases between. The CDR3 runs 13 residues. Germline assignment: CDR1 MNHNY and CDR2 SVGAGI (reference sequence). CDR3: CASSYSGQNEQFF. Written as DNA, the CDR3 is TGTGCCAGCAGTTACTCAGGTCAAAATGAGCAGTTCTTC.

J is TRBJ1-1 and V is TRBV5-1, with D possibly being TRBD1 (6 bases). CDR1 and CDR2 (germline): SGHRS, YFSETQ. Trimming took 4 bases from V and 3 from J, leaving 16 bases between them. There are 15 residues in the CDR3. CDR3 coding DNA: TGCGCCAGCAGCGTAACAGGGAGTCGTGACACTGAAGCTTTCTTT. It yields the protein CASSVTGSRDTEAFF.

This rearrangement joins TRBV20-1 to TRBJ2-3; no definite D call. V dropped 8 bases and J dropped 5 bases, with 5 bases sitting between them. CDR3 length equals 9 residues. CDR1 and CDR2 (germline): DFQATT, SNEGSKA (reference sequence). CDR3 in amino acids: CSPGDTQYF. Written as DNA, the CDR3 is TGCAGTCCCGGAGATACGCAGTATTTT.

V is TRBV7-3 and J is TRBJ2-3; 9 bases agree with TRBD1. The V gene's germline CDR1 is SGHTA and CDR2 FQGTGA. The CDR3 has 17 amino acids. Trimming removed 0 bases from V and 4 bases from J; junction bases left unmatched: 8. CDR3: CASSLTRGQGNPDTQYF. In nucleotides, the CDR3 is TGTGCCAGCAGCTTAACGAGGGGACAGGGTAACCCAGATACGCAGTATTTT.

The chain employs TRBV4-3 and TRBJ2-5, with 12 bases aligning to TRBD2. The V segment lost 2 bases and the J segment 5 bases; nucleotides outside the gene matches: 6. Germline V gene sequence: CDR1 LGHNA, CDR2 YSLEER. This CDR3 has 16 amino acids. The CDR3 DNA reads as TGCGCCAGCAGCCAACTAGCGGGAGGGAGGCGGGAGACCCAGTACTTC. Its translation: CASSQLAGGRRETQYF.

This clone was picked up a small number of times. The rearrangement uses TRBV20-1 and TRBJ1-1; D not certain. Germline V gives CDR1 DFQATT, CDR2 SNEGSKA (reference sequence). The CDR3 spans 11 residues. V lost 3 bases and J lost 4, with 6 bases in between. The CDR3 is CSASLTTEAFF. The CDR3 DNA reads TGCAGTGCTAGCCTGACCACTGAAGCTTTCTTT.

CDR3 loop: CAISDPPRLAQYF. The CDR3 DNA is TGTGCCATCAGTGACCCTCCGAGATTGGCCCAGTACTTC. The chain employs TRBV10-3 and TRBJ2-5, with no clear D. This CDR3 region has 13 residues. CDR1 and CDR2 from the germline V gene are ENHRY and SYGVKD. With 3 bases removed from V and 9 bases from J, the gap between germline ends came to 14 bases.

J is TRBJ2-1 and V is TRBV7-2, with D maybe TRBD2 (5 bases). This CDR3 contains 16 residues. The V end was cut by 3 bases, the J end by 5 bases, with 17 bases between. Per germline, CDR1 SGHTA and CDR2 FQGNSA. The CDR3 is CASSLRGLATHNEQFF. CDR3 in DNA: TGTGCCAGCAGCTTGAGAGGGCTAGCAACCCACAATGAGCAGTTCTTC.

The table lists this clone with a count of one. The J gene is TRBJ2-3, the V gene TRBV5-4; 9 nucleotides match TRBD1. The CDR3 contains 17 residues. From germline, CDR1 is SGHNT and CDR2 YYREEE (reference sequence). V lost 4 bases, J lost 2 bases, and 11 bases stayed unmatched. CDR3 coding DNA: TGTGCCAGCAGCCCCCTTCCGGGACAGGGTTACACAGATACGCAGTATTTT. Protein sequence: CASSPLPGQGYTDTQYF. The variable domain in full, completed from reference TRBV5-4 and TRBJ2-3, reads ETGVTQSPTHLIKTRGQQVTLRCSSQSGHNTVSWYQQALGQGPQFIFQYYREEENGRGNFPPRFSGLQFPNYSSELNVNALELDDSALYLCASSPLPGQGYTDTQYFGPGTRLTVL.

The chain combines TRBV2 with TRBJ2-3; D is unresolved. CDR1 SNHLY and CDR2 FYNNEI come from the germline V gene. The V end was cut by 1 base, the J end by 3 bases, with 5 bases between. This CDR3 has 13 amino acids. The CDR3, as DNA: TGTGCCAGCAGTGAAGACAATACAGATACGCAGTATTTT. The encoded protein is CASSEDNTDTQYF.

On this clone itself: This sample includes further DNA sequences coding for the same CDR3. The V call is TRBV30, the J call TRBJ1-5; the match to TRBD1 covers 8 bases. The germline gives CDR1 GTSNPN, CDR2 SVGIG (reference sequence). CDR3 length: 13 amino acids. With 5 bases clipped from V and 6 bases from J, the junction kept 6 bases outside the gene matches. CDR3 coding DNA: TGTGCCTGGGCAACAGGGGGAGGTCAGCCCCAGCATTTT. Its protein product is CAWATGGGQPQHF.

The CDR3 region is CASSRGSSGNTIYF. In DNA, the CDR3 is TGTGCCAGCAGTCGCGGGAGCTCTGGAAACACCATATATTTT. The rearrangement links TRBV7-9 to TRBJ1-3, with D unclear. V was pared by 6 bases and J by 0 bases, with 9 bases between. From germline, CDR1 is SEHNR and CDR2 FQNEAQ (reference sequence). There are 14 residues in the CDR3.

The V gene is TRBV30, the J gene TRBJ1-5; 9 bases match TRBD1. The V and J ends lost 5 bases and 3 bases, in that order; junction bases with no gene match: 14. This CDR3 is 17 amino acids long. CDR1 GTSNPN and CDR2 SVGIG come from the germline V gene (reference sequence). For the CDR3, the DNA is TGTGCCTGGGCCGAATCCGCGGGACAGGGATACAATCAGCCCCAGCATTTT. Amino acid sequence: CAWAESAGQGYNQPQHF.

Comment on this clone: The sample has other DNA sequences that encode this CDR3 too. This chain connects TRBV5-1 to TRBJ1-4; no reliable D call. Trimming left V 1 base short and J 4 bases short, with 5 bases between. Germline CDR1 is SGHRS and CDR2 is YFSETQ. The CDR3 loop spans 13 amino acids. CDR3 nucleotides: TGCGCCAGCAGCTTGACCGGTAATGAAAAACTGTTTTTT. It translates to CASSLTGNEKLFF.

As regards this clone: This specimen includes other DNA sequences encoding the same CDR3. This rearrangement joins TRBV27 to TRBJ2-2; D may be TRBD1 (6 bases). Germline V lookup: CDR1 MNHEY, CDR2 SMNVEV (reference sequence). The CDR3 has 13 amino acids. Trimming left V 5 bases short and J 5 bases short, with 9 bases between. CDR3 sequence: CASSLGGTGELFF. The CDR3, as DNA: TGTGCCAGCAGTCTAGGGGGTACCGGGGAGCTGTTTTTT.

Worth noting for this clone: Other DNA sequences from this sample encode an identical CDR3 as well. DNA of the CDR3: TGTGCCAGCAGTGACGGGCAGCGGAGCTCCTACGAGCAGTACTTC. It encodes CASSDGQRSSYEQYF. The chain uses TRBV2 and TRBJ2-7, with a possible D match to TRBD2 (5 bases). Trimming removed 3 bases from V and 0 bases from J, with 12 bases in between. Germline-derived CDR1 and CDR2 are SNHLY and FYNNEI. This CDR3 is 15 amino acids long.

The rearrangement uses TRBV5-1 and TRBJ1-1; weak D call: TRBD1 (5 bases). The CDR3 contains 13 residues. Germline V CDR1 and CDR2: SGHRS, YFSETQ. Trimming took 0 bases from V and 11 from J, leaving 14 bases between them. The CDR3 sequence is CASSLELKGYAFF. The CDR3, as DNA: TGCGCCAGCAGCTTGGAACTGAAGGGGTACGCTTTCTTT.

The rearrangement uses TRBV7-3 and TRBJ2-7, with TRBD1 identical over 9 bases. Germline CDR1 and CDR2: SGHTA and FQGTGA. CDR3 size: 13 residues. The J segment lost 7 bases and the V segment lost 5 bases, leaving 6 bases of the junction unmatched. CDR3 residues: CASSQQGAREQYF. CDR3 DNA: TGTGCCAGCAGCCAACAGGGGGCGCGTGAGCAGTACTTC. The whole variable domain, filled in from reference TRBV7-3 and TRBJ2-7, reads GAGVSQTPSNKVTEKGKYVELRCDPISGHTALYWYRQSLGQGPEFLIYFQGTGAADDSGLPNDRFFAVRPEGSVSTLKIQRTERGDSAVYLCASSQQGAREQYFGPGTRLTVT.